This T cell receptor (beta chain) was captured in a study of identical twins. From the 5' RACE reads, TCRdb called clonotypes with MiXCR, one entry per CDR3 protein. The table lists hundreds of thousands of distinct CDR3 sequences, around 24% of them singletons. Trimming removed 3 bases from V and 1 base from J; junction bases left unmatched: 8. The CDR3 is 16 residues long. The germline gives CDR1 DFQATT, CDR2 SNEGSKA (reference sequence). This clonotype was found a few times. The sample was also reused in another study, on T cells expressing NK-cell markers. According to that study: The dominant NKG2C+ clonotypes represented about 1.0-7.5% of CD8+ T cells in over 5 donors.

The specimen was CD4+ T cells sorted from blood. The receptor's source is a woman between 18 and 29 years old in good health. The chain employs TRBV20-1 and TRBJ2-1; 8 nucleotides agree with TRBD2. CDR3 in amino acids: CSARASGSTSYNEQFF. The CDR3 bases are TGCAGTGCTAGGGCGAGCGGGAGTACATCCTACAATGAGCAGTTCTTC.